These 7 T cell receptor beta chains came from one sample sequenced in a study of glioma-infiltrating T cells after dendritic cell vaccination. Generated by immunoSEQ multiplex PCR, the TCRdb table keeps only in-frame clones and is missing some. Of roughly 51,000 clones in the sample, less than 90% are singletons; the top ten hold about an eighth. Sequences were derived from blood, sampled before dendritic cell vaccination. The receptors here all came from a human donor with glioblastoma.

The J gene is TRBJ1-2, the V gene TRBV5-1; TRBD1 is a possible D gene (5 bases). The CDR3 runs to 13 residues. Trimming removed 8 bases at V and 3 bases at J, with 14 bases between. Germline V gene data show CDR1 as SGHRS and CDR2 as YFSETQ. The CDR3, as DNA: TGCGCCAGTCGGACATCGGGGGACTATGGCTACACCTTC. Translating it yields CASRTSGDYGYTF.

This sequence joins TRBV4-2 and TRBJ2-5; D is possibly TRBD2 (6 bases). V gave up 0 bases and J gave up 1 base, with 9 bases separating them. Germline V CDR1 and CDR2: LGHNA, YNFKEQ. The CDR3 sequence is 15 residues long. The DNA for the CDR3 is TGTGCCAGCAGCCAAGATGGGACTTCCCAAGAGACCCAGTACTTC. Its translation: CASSQDGTSQETQYF.

The CDR3 bases are TGCGCCAGCAGCCTAGAAGGGGCCCCGAACACTGAAGCTTTCTTT. It is translated as CASSLEGAPNTEAFF. The chain carries TRBV5-1 and TRBJ1-1, with D perhaps matching TRBD1 (5 bases). The CDR3 is made up of 15 amino acids. Trimming stripped 4 bases from V and 1 base from J, with 14 bases between. Germline V gene lookup returns CDR1 SGHRS and CDR2 YFSETQ.

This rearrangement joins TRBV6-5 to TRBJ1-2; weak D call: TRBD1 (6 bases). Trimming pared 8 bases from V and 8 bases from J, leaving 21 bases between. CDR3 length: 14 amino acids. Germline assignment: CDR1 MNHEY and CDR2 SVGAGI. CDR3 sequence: CASCRQDLYGGYTF. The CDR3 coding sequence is TGTGCCAGCTGTCGACAGGACCTTTATGGCGGCTACACCTTC.

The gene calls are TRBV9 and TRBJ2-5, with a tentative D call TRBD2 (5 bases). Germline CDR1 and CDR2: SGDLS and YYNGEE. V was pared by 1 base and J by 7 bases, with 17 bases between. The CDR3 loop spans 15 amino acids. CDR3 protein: CASSVNPNGEGTQYF. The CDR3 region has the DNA TGTGCCAGCAGCGTAAATCCCAACGGCGAGGGGACCCAGTACTTC.

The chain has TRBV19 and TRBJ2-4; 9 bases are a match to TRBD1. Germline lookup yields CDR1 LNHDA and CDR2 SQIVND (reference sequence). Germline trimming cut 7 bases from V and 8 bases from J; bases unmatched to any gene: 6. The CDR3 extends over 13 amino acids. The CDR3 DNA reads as TGTGCCAGTACCCAGCGGGACAGGGACATTCAGTACTTC. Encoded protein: CASTQRDRDIQYF.

CDR3 in DNA: TGTGCCAGCAGCTACCTAGCGGGGGGCACTCAAGAGACCCAGTACTTC. It specifies CASSYLAGGTQETQYF. The chain combines TRBV13 with TRBJ2-5, with TRBD2 identical over 11 bases. CDR1 and CDR2 (germline): PRHDT, FYEKMQ (reference sequence). The CDR3 extends over 16 amino acids. The J segment lost 2 bases and the V segment lost 4 bases, leaving 6 bases of the junction unmatched. Looking up the rest from reference TRBV13 and TRBJ2-5 gives the full variable domain: AAGVIQSPRHLIKEKRETATLKCYPIPRHDTVYWYQQGPGQDPQFLISFYEKMQSDKGSIPDRFSAQQFSDYHSELNMSSLELGDSALYFCASSYLAGGTQETQYFGPGTRLLVL.